This TCR beta chain comes out of a study of shared clonotypes between healthy human individuals. Study information: A few men and a couple of women, aged 18 to 49, were donors. Researchers assigned three CD4 naive, three CD4 memory, two CD8 naive and one CD8 memory plate to each donor.

Generated by immunoSEQ multiplex PCR, the TCRdb table keeps only in-frame clones and is missing some. This table holds approximately 810,000 clones, 80% to 95% found once. The CDR3 has 15 amino acids. The V gene lost 2 bases and the J gene lost 4 bases, with 14 bases spanning the gap. Germline CDR1 reads MNHEY; CDR2 reads SVGAGI. It was CD45RO-negative cells, positively selected for CCR7, that made up naive CD8 cells, with terminally differentiated effector memory CD45RA+ cells excluded. The source is a man aged 30 to 39 in good health. The chain links TRBV6-5 to TRBJ2-5; perhaps D is TRBD1 or TRBD2 (6 bases each). The source material was naive CD8+ T cells sorted from blood. This chain's CDR3 is CASSYGGGSPETQYF. CDR3 coding DNA: TGTGCCAGCAGTTACGGAGGGGGGAGTCCAGAGACCCAGTACTTC.